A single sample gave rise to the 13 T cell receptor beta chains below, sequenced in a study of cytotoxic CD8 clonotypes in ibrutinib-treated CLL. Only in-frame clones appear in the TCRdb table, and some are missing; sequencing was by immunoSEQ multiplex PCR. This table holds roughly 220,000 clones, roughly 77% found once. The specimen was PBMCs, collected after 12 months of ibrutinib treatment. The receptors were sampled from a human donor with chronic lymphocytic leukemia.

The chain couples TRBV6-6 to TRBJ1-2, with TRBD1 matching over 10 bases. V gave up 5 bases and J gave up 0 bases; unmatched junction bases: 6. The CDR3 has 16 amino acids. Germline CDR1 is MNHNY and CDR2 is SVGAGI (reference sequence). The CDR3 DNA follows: TGTGCCAGCAGTAGACAGGGGGCACGTACTAACTATGGCTACACCTTC. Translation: CASSRQGARTNYGYTF.

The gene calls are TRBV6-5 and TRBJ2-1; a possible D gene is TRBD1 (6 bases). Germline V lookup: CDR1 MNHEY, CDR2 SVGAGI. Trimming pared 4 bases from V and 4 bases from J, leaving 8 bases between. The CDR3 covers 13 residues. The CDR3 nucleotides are TGTGCCAGCAGTTTGGACAGTTACAATGAGCAGTTCTTC. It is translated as CASSLDSYNEQFF.

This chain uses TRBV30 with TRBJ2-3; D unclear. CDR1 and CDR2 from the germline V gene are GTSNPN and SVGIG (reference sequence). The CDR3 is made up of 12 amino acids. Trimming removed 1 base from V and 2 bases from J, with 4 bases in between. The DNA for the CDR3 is TGTGCCTGGAGTGAAAACACAGATACGCAGTATTTT. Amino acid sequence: CAWSENTDTQYF.

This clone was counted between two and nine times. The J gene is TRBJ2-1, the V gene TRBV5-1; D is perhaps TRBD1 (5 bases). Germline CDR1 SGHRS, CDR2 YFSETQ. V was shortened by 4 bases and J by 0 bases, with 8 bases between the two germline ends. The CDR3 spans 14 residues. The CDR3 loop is CASSAGYSYNEQFF. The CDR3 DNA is TGCGCCAGCAGCGCAGGGTACTCCTACAATGAGCAGTTCTTC.

The CDR3 DNA is TGTGCCTGGAGTGTGGCCAGGGGATTCAATCAGCCCCAGCATTTT. It specifies CAWSVARGFNQPQHF. The rearrangement links TRBV30 to TRBJ1-5, with D possibly TRBD1 on 6 matching bases. Trimming pared 0 bases from V and 3 bases from J, leaving 12 bases between. Germline CDR1 GTSNPN, CDR2 SVGIG (reference sequence). The CDR3 is 15 residues long.

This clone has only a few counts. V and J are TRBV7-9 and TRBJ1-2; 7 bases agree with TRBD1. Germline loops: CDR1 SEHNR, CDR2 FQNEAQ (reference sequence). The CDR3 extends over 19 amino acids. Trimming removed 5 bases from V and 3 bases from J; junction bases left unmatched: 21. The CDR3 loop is CASSPPSGRGGPSDYGYTF. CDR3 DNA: TGTGCCAGCAGCCCCCCCTCAGGCCGAGGGGGCCCAAGCGACTATGGCTACACCTTC.

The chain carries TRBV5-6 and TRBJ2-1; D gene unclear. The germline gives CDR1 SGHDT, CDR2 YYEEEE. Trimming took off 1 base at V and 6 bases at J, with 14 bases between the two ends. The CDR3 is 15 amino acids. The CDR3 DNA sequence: TGTGCCAGCAGCTTGAGCACTGCCCCCTCCAATGAGCAGTTCTTC. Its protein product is CASSLSTAPSNEQFF.

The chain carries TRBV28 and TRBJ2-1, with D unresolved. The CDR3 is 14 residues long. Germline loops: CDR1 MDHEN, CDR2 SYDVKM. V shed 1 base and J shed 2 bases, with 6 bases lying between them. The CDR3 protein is CASSLLRAYNEQFF. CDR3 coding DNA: TGTGCCAGCAGTTTATTAAGGGCCTACAATGAGCAGTTCTTC.

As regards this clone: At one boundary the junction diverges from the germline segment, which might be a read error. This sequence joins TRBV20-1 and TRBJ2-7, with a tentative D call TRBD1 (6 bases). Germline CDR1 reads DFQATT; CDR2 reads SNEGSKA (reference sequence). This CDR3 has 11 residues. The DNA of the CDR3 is TGCAGTGCTGGGACCACACAACAAGGGGGCTTC. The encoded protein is CSAGTTQQGGF.

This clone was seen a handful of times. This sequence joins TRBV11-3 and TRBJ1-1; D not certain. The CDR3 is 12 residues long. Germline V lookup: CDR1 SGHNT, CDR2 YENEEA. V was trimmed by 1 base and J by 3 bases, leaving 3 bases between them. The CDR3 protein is CASSLAHTEAFF. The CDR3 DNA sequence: TGTGCCAGCAGCTTAGCTCACACTGAAGCTTTCTTT.

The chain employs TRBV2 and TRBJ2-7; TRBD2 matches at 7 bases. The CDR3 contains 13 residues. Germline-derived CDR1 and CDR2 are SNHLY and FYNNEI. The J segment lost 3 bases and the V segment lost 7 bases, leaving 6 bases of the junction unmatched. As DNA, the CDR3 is TGTGCCAGCACCTTGACTAGCTTCTACGAGCAGTACTTC. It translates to CASTLTSFYEQYF. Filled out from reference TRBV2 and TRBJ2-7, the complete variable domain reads EPEVTQTPSHQVTQMGQEVILRCVPISNHLYFYWYRQILGQKVEFLVSFYNNEISEKSEIFDDQFSVERPDGSNFTLKIRSTKLEDSAMYFCASTLTSFYEQYFGPGTRLTVT.

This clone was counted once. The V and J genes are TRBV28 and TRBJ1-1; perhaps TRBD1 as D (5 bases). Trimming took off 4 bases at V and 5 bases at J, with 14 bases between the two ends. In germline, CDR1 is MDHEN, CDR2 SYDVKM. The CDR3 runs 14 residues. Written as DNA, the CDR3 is TGTGCCAGCAGTTCCAACAGGAGGGTGACTGAAGCTTTCTTT. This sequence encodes CASSSNRRVTEAFF.

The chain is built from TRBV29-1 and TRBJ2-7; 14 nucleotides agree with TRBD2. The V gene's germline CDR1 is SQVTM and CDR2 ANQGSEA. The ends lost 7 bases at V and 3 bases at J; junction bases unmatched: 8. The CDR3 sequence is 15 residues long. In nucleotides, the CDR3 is TGCAGCGCCGAACAGGGACTAGCGGGGGTCTACGAGCAGTACTTC. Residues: CSAEQGLAGVYEQYF.